This T cell receptor beta chain appears in the sequencing data of a study of response to subunit inactivated influenza vaccine. TCRdb re-called the RT-PCR reads with MiXCR, one entry per CDR3 protein. Of 500,000 to 600,000 distinct CDR3 sequences in the sample, 11% to 15% were seen once. Concerning this clonotype itself: No antigen is known for it.

Whole-study results and caveats: Every seasonal influenza vaccination brings in few new T cells, the authors suggested.

Looked up from germline, CDR1 is SGHRS and CDR2 is YFSETQ. V lost 2 bases and J lost 4; bases outside the gene matches: 2. CDR3 length: 15 residues. This clonotype was obtained from a man in his forties or fifties who received an inactivated influenza vaccine. This chain uses TRBV5-1 with TRBJ2-1; 11 positions agree with TRBD1. This specimen was PBMCs from blood, taken approximately 12 days after vaccination. The CDR3 sequence is CASSFGQGAYNEQFF. CDR3 bases: TGCGCCAGCAGCTTCGGACAGGGGGCTTACAATGAGCAGTTCTTC.